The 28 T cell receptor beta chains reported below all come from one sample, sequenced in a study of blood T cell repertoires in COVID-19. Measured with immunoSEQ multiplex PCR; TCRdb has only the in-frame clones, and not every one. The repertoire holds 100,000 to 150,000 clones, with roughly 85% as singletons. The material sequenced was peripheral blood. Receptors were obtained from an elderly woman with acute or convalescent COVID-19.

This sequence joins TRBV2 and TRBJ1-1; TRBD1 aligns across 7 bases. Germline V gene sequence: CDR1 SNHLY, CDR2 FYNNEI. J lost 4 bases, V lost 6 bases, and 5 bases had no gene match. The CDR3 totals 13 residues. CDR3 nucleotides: TGTGCCAGCAGCCAGCGGACAGGCACTGAAGCTTTCTTT. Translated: CASSQRTGTEAFF.

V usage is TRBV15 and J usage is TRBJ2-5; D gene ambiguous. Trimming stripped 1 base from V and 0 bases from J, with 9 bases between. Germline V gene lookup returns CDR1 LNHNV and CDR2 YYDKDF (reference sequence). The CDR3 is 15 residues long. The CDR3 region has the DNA TGTGCCACCAGCAGAGGACTCGCGTACCAAGAGACCCAGTACTTC. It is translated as CATSRGLAYQETQYF.

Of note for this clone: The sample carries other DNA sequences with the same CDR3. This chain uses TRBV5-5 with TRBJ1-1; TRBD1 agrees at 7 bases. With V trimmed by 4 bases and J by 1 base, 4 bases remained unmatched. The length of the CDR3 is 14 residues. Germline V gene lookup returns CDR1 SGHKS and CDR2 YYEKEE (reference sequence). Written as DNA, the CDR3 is TGTGCCAGCAGCCGACAGGGAGGGAACACTGAAGCTTTCTTT. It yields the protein CASSRQGGNTEAFF.

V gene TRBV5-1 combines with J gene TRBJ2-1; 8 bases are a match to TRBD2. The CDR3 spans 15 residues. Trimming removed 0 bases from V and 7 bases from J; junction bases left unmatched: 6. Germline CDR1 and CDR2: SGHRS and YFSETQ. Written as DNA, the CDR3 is TGCGCCAGCAGCTTGGCCCGAGGACTAGCTAATGAGCAGTTCTTC. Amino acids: CASSLARGLANEQFF.

The CDR3 is CASSSPDRVIYEQYF. CDR3 coding DNA: TGTGCCAGCAGCTCCCCTGACAGGGTGATCTACGAGCAGTACTTC. V gene TRBV7-2 combines with J gene TRBJ2-7, with 7 bases aligning to TRBD1. CDR1 and CDR2 (germline): SGHTA, FQGNSA. After removal of 4 bases from V and 3 bases from J, the junction contained 9 bases not matched to a gene. The CDR3 has 15 amino acids.

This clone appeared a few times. DNA of the CDR3: TGTGCCAGCAGCCAAGCCGGGACAGGGGGCTCACCCCTCCACTTT. Protein product: CASSQAGTGGSPLHF. The rearrangement links TRBV3-1 (or the pseudogene TRBV3-2) to TRBJ1-6; 12 nucleotides agree with TRBD1. CDR3 length: 15 amino acids. Germline V gene sequence: CDR1 LGHDT, CDR2 YNNKEL (reference sequence). Trimming at V came to 1 base and at J to 10 bases, leaving 2 bases not matched to a gene.

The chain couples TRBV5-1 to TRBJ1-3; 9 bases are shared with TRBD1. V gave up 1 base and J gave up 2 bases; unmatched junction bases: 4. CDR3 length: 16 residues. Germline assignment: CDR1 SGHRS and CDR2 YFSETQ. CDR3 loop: CASSLMGTGPGNTIYF. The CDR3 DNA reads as TGCGCCAGCAGCTTGATGGGGACAGGGCCTGGAAACACCATATATTTT.

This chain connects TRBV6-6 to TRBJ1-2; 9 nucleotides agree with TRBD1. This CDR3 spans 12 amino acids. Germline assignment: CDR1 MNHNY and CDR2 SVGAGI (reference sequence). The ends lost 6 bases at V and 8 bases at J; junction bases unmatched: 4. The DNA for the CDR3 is TGTGCCAGCAGACAGGGGGCGGGAGGCTACACCTTC. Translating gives CASRQGAGGYTF.

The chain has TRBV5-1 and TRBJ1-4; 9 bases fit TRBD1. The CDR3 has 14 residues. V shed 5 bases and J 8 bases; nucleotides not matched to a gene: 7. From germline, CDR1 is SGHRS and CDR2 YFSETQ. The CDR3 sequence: CASRYLGQGEKLFF. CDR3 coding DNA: TGCGCCAGCAGGTATTTGGGACAGGGAGAAAAACTGTTTTTT.

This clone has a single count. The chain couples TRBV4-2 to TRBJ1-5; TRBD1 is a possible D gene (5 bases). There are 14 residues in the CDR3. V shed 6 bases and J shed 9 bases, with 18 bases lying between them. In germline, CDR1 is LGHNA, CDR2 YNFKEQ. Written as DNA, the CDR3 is TGTGCCAGCAGTAGAGGGACTGCAGGATGGCCCCAGCATTTT. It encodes CASSRGTAGWPQHF.

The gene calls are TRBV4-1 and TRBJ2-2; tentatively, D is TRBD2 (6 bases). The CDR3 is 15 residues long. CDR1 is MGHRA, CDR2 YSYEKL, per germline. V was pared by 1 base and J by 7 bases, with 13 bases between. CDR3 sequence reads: CASSQVPGSDGELFF. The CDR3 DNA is TGCGCCAGCAGCCAAGTCCCCGGGAGTGACGGGGAGCTGTTTTTT.

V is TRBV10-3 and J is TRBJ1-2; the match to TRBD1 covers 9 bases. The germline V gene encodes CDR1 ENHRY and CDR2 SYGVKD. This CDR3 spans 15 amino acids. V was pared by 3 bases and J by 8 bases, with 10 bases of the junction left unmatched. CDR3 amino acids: CAISDNRGRGEGYTF. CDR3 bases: TGTGCCATCAGTGACAACAGGGGGCGCGGTGAGGGCTACACCTTC.

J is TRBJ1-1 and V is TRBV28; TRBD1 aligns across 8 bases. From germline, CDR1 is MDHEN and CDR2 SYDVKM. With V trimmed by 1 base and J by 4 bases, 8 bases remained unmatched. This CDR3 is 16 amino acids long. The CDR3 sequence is CASSLYPGQEGTEAFF. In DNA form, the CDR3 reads TGTGCCAGCAGTTTATATCCGGGACAGGAGGGCACTGAAGCTTTCTTT.

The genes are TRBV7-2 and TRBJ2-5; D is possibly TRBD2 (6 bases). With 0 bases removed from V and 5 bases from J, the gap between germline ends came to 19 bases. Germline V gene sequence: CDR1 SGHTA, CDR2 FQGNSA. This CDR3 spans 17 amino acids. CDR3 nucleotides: TGTGCCAGCAGCTTAGCCACCTGGAGGGGAGGTCAGGAGACCCAGTACTTC. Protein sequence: CASSLATWRGGQETQYF. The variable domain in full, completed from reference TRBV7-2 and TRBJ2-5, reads GAGVSQSPSNKVTEKGKDVELRCDPISGHTALYWYRQSLGQGLEFLIYFQGNSAPDKSGLPSDRFSAERTGGSVSTLTIQRTQQEDSAVYLCASSLATWRGGQETQYFGPGTRLLVL.

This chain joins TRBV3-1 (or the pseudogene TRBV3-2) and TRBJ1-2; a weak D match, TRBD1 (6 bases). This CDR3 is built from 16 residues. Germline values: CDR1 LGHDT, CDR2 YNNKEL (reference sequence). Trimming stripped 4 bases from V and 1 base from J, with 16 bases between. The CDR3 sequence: CASSRGTTGFNYGYTF. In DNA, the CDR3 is TGTGCCAGCAGCCGAGGGACGACAGGATTTAACTATGGCTACACCTTC.

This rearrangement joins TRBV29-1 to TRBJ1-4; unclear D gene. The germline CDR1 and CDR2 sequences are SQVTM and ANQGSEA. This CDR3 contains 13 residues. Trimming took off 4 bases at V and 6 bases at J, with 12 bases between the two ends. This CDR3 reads CSVVSGVDEKLFF. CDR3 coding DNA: TGCAGCGTTGTCTCCGGGGTAGATGAAAAACTGTTTTTT.

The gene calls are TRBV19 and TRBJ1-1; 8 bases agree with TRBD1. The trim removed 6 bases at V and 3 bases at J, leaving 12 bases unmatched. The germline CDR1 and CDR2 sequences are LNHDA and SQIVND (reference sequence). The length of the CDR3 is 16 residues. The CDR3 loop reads CASRSLAGTGHTEAFF. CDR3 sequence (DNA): TGTGCCAGTAGATCCCTTGCAGGGACAGGCCACACTGAAGCTTTCTTT.

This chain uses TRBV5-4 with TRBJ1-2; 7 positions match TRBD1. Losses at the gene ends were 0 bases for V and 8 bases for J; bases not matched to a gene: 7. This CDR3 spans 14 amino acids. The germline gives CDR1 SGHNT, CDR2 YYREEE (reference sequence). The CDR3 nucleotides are TGTGCCAGCAGCTTGGCCGGGGACAGTCTGGGCTACACCTTC. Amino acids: CASSLAGDSLGYTF. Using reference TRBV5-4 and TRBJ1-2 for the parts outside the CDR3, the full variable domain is ETGVTQSPTHLIKTRGQQVTLRCSSQSGHNTVSWYQQALGQGPQFIFQYYREEENGRGNFPPRFSGLQFPNYSSELNVNALELDDSALYLCASSLAGDSLGYTFGSGTRLTVV.

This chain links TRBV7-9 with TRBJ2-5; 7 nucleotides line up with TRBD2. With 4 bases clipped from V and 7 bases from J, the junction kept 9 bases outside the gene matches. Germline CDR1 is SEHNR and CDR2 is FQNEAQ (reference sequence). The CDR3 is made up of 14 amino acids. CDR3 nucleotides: TGTGCCAGCAGCTCCTCGGGGGGAGTCCTGACCCAGTACTTC. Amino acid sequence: CASSSSGGVLTQYF. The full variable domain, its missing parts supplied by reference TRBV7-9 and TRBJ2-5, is DTGVSQNPRHKITKRGQNVTFRCDPISEHNRLYWYRQTLGQGPEFLTYFQNEAQLEKSRLLSDRFSAERPKGSFSTLEIQRTEQGDSAMYLCASSSSGGVLTQYFGPGTRLLVL.

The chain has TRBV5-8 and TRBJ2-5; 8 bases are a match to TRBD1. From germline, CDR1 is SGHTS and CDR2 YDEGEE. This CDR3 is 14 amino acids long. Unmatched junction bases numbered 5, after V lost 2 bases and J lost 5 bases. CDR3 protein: CASSFGQGVETQYF. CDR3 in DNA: TGTGCCAGCAGCTTCGGACAGGGTGTGGAGACCCAGTACTTC.

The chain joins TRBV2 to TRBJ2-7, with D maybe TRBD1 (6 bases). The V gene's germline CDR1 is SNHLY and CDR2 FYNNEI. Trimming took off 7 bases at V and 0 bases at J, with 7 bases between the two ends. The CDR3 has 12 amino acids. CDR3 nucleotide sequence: TGTGCCAGCAACAGGGACTCCTACGAGCAGTACTTC. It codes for CASNRDSYEQYF.

CDR3 amino acids: CASGGLARSTGELFF. CDR3 in DNA: TGTGCCAGCGGGGGACTAGCGAGGAGCACCGGGGAGCTGTTTTTT. The chain combines TRBV7-8 with TRBJ2-2; TRBD2 aligns across 10 bases. Germline CDR1 is SGHVS and CDR2 is FQNEAQ. J lost 4 bases, V lost 8 bases, and 7 bases had no gene match. The CDR3 is 15 residues long.

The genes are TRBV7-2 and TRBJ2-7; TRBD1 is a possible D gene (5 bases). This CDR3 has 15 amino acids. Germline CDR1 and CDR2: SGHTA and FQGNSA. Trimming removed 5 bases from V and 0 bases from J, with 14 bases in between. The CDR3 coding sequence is TGTGCCAGCAGCAGCAGGGTTTCAAGCTCCTACGAGCAGTACTTC. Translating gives CASSSRVSSSYEQYF.

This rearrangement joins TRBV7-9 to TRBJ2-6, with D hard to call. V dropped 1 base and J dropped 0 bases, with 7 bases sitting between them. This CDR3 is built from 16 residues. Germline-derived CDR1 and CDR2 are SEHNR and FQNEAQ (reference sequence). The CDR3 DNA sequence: TGTGCCAGCAGCTTAGGGCAGAACTCTGGGGCCAACGTCCTGACTTTC. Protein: CASSLGQNSGANVLTF.

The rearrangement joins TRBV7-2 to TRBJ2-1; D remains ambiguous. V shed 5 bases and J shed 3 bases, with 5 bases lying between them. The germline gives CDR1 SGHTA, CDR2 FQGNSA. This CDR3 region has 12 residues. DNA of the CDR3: TGTGCCAGCAGCCCCAGCTACAATGAGCAGTTCTTC. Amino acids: CASSPSYNEQFF.

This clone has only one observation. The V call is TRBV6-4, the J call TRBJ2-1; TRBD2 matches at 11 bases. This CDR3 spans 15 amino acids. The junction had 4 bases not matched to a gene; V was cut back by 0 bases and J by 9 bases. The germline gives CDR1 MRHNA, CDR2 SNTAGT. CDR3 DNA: TGTGCCAGCAGTGACTCGACTAGCGGGGAAGGTGAGCAGTTCTTC. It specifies CASSDSTSGEGEQFF.

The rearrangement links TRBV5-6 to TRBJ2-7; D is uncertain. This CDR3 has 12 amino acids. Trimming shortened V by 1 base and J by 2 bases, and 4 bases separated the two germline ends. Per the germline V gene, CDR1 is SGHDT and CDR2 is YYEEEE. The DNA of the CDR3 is TGTGCCAGCAGCTTGAATACCTACGAGCAGTACGTC. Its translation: CASSLNTYEQYV.

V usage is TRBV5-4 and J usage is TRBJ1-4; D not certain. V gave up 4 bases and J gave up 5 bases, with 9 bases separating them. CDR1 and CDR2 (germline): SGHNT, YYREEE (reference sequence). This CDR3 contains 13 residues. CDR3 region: CASSAQVNEKLFF. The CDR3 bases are TGTGCCAGCAGCGCGCAGGTCAATGAAAAACTGTTTTTT.